These 26 T cell receptor beta chains share one sample of origin, sequenced in a study of early T cells in non-severe SARS-CoV-2 infection. TCRdb re-called the 5' RACE reads with MiXCR, one entry per CDR3 protein. The sample yields 30,000 or so distinct CDR3 sequences, roughly 6% seen once. What was sequenced was whole blood. These receptors were collected from an adult who was a healthcare worker with PCR-confirmed SARS-CoV-2 infection or an uninfected control (not recorded which).

Ten or more counts support this clonotype. CDR3: CASSLAGLGYLNTEAFF. CDR3 nucleotides: TGTGCCAGCAGTTTAGCGGGGCTGGGGTACTTGAACACTGAAGCTTTCTTT. The chain couples TRBV28 to TRBJ1-1, with D possibly being TRBD1 (5 bases). The length of the CDR3 is 17 residues. The V end lost 2 bases, the J end lost 0 bases, and 16 bases lay between the germline ends. Per the germline V gene, CDR1 is MDHEN and CDR2 is SYDVKM. The full variable domain, with the rest looked up from reference TRBV28 and TRBJ1-1, is DVKVTQSSRYLVKRTGEKVFLECVQDMDHENMFWYRQDPGLGLRLIYFSYDVKMKEKGDIPEGYSVSREKKERFSLILESASTNQTSMYLCASSLAGLGYLNTEAFFGQGTRLTVV.

The gene calls are TRBV5-1 and TRBJ1-2; D gene unclear. Trimming took 7 bases from V and 8 from J, leaving 18 bases between them. The CDR3 length is 13 residues. CDR1 and CDR2 from the germline V gene are SGHRS and YFSETQ. As DNA, the CDR3 is TGCGCCAGCTATGACCTACCCGCGGAGGGCTACACCTTC. Its translation is CASYDLPAEGYTF.

Ten or more counts support this clonotype. The chain recombines TRBV5-5 with TRBJ1-6; no definite D call. Trimming pared 4 bases from V and 7 bases from J, leaving 15 bases between. Germline-derived CDR1 and CDR2 are SGHKS and YYEKEE (reference sequence). This CDR3 spans 15 amino acids. The CDR3 is CASSETPPGNSPLHF. The CDR3 DNA is TGTGCCAGCAGCGAGACTCCCCCGGGCAATTCACCCCTCCACTTT. Drawing the rest from reference TRBV5-5 and TRBJ1-6, the complete variable domain is DAGVTQSPTHLIKTRGQQVTLRCSPISGHKSVSWYQQVLGQGPQFIFQYYEKEERGRGNFPDRFSARQFPNYSSELNVNALLLGDSALYLCASSETPPGNSPLHFGNGTRLTVT.

This clonotype appeared many times. J is TRBJ1-5 and V is TRBV7-8; D gene ambiguous. Looked up from germline, CDR1 is SGHVS and CDR2 is FQNEAQ. V was pared by 5 bases and J by 3 bases, with 5 bases between. CDR3 size: 12 residues. Here the CDR3 DNA reads TGTGCCAGCAGCCATTACAATCAGCCCCAGCATTTT. This translates into CASSHYNQPQHF.

This clonotype was recorded at least ten times. The V gene is TRBV10-3, the J gene TRBJ2-3; D is unresolved. Trimming removed 2 bases from V and 0 bases from J, with 6 bases in between. This CDR3 region has 14 residues. CDR1 is ENHRY and CDR2 is SYGVKD in the germline V gene. The CDR3 region has the DNA TGTGCCATCAGTGAGGCGACTAGCACAGATACGCAGTATTTT. Its protein product is CAISEATSTDTQYF.

In its sample, this clonotype was seen many times. The chain is built from TRBV11-3 and TRBJ2-6; D might be TRBD1 (6 bases). From germline, CDR1 is SGHNT and CDR2 YENEEA. Deletions cut 5 bases from V and 0 bases from J, with 8 bases between. This CDR3 has 15 residues. CDR3 sequence reads: CASSIQGSGANVLTF. CDR3 nucleotide sequence: TGTGCCAGCAGCATACAGGGCTCTGGGGCCAACGTCCTGACTTTC.

This chain links TRBV18 with TRBJ2-7, with TRBD2 matching over 14 bases. CDR1 and CDR2 (germline): KGHSH, LQKENI. This CDR3 comprises 14 residues. The V gene end was trimmed by 5 bases and the J gene end by 6 bases; junction bases not matched to a gene: 3. The CDR3 protein is CASSAGLAGAEQYF. The CDR3 nucleotides read TGTGCCAGCTCAGCGGGACTAGCGGGAGCCGAGCAGTACTTC. The whole variable domain, filled in from reference TRBV18 and TRBJ2-7, reads NAGVMQNPRHLVRRRGQEARLRCSPMKGHSHVYWYRQLPEEGLKFMVYLQKENIIDESGMPKERFSAEFPKEGPSILRIQQVVRGDSAAYFCASSAGLAGAEQYFGPGTRLTVT.

This clonotype was seen repeatedly, ten times or more. The CDR3 loop reads CASSLSWAGANVLTF. The CDR3 DNA reads as TGTGCCAGCAGTTTATCTTGGGCTGGGGCCAACGTCCTGACTTTC. This chain joins TRBV27 and TRBJ2-6; D not certain. The CDR3 length is 15 residues. Trimming cost V 0 bases and J 2 bases, with 5 bases left between them. Germline values: CDR1 MNHEY, CDR2 SMNVEV (reference sequence). The full variable domain, with the rest looked up from reference TRBV27 and TRBJ2-6, is EAQVTQNPRYLITVTGKKLTVTCSQNMNHEYMSWYRQDPGLGLRQIYYSMNVEVTDKGDVPEGYKVSRKEKRNFPLILESPSPNQTSLYFCASSLSWAGANVLTFGAGSRLTVL.

There are a few counts of this clonotype. The chain joins TRBV30 to TRBJ1-2, with 8 bases aligning to TRBD1. This CDR3 has 13 residues. Germline V gene lookup returns CDR1 GTSNPN and CDR2 SVGIG (reference sequence). V dropped 2 bases and J dropped 13; count of bases not matched to a gene: 12. DNA for the CDR3: TGTGCCTGGAGTCAAACGGACAGGGCGCCTCTCACCTTC. It specifies CAWSQTDRAPLTF.

V gene TRBV20-1 combines with J gene TRBJ2-6, with a possible D match to TRBD1 (6 bases). The germline gives CDR1 DFQATT, CDR2 SNEGSKA (reference sequence). The ends were cut back, 6 bases at V and 4 bases at J, with 19 bases in the middle. This CDR3 has 16 residues. CDR3 DNA: TGCAGTGCCCATCCCAGCGGACAGTCCGGGGCCAACGTCCTGACTTTC. Translation gives CSAHPSGQSGANVLTF.

The chain combines TRBV7-9 with TRBJ2-2; TRBD2 aligns across 7 bases. CDR3 length: 17 amino acids. V gave up 3 bases and J gave up 3 bases; unmatched junction bases: 10. Germline V gene data show CDR1 as SEHNR and CDR2 as FQNEAQ (reference sequence). The CDR3 DNA follows: TGTGCCAGCAGCTTTACTGGACTAGTGGGAGACACCGGGGAGCTGTTTTTT. Protein sequence: CASSFTGLVGDTGELFF.

The chain employs TRBV5-1 and TRBJ2-6; D may be TRBD1 (6 bases). CDR1 and CDR2 from the germline V gene are SGHRS and YFSETQ. The CDR3 is 17 amino acids. Trimming cost V 0 bases and J 2 bases, with 12 bases left between them. The CDR3: CASSLEVGAAGANVLTF. Here the CDR3 DNA reads TGCGCCAGCAGCTTGGAGGTGGGGGCGGCTGGGGCCAACGTCCTGACTTTC.

This clonotype was observed at least ten times. The chain is built from TRBV19 and TRBJ2-2; 11 nucleotides agree with TRBD2. Germline assignment: CDR1 LNHDA and CDR2 SQIVND (reference sequence). Trimming took 7 bases from V and 7 from J; bases not matched to a gene: 8. CDR3 length equals 15 residues. The CDR3 here is CASKPSGRRVGELFF. The CDR3 DNA reads TGTGCCAGTAAACCTAGCGGGAGGAGAGTCGGGGAGCTGTTTTTT.

This clonotype was detected ten times or more. This chain uses TRBV9 with TRBJ2-1, with D maybe TRBD2 (6 bases). The V and J ends lost 5 bases and 5 bases respectively, with 14 bases between them. CDR3 size: 14 residues. Germline V gene sequence: CDR1 SGDLS, CDR2 YYNGEE. The DNA for the CDR3 is TGTGCCAGCAGTCCGAACCCGGGGGACAATGAGCAGTTCTTC. As protein: CASSPNPGDNEQFF.

In this sample, this clonotype turned up many times. V usage is TRBV28 and J usage is TRBJ2-7, with D possibly matching TRBD1 (5 bases). Trimming pared 2 bases from V and 12 bases from J, leaving 14 bases between. CDR3 length: 12 residues. CDR1 and CDR2 from the germline V gene are MDHEN and SYDVKM. The CDR3 DNA reads TGTGCCAGCAGTTTAGGGGCGTTCCGATCGTACTTC. Translated: CASSLGAFRSYF.

This clonotype was seen at least ten times. For the CDR3, the DNA is TGTGCCAGCAGCCGCCTAGGGGGCTATAACTATGGCTACACCTTC. Translated, it gives CASSRLGGYNYGYTF. This rearrangement joins TRBV6-5 to TRBJ1-2; TRBD1 matches at 7 bases. V was clipped by 6 bases and J by 1 base; unmatched bases: 8. The CDR3 loop spans 15 amino acids. Germline V gives CDR1 MNHEY, CDR2 SVGAGI.

This clonotype was seen many times. The chain is built from TRBV19 and TRBJ1-5, with TRBD1 matching 7 bases. V gave up 5 bases and J gave up 4 bases; unmatched junction bases: 8. Germline V gene lookup returns CDR1 LNHDA and CDR2 SQIVND (reference sequence). CDR3 length: 15 amino acids. This chain's CDR3 is CASSRPGTANQPQHF. CDR3 sequence (DNA): TGTGCCAGTAGTCGCCCAGGGACAGCGAATCAGCCCCAGCATTTT.

There are a few counts of this clonotype. This chain joins TRBV19 and TRBJ2-3, with D perhaps being TRBD1 or TRBD2 (6 bases each). There are 15 residues in the CDR3. Germline V gives CDR1 LNHDA, CDR2 SQIVND (reference sequence). V was shortened by 3 bases and J by 2 bases, with 12 bases between the two germline ends. CDR3 sequence: CASSIGRGHTDTQYF. For the CDR3, the DNA is TGTGCCAGTAGTATTGGGCGGGGACACACAGATACGCAGTATTTT.

The chain recombines TRBV20-1 with TRBJ2-3, with a possible D match to TRBD2 (5 bases). The ends were cut back, 5 bases at V and 0 bases at J, with 9 bases in the middle. CDR1 is DFQATT and CDR2 is SNEGSKA in the germline V gene (reference sequence). The CDR3 contains 13 residues. The CDR3 coding sequence is TGCAGTGCTGTAGCGCCCAGCACAGATACGCAGTATTTT. As protein: CSAVAPSTDTQYF.

This clonotype has ten or more counts. This rearrangement joins TRBV6-4 to TRBJ2-3; 9 nucleotides match TRBD1. The germline CDR1 and CDR2 sequences are MRHNA and SNTAGT. CDR3 size: 15 residues. J gave up 2 bases and V 3 bases, and 3 bases lay outside the gene matches. The CDR3 DNA follows: TGTGCCAGCAGTGAAGGGACAGGGATCACAGATACGCAGTATTTT. Translated: CASSEGTGITDTQYF.

In this sample, this clonotype turned up many times. This chain connects TRBV27 to TRBJ2-1; D remains ambiguous. In germline, CDR1 is MNHEY, CDR2 SMNVEV (reference sequence). The CDR3 has 14 residues. Deletions cut 4 bases from V and 0 bases from J, with 7 bases between. The CDR3 region is CASSSSSSYNEQFF. The DNA for the CDR3 is TGTGCCAGCAGTTCATCAAGCTCCTACAATGAGCAGTTCTTC.

V is TRBV7-2 and J is TRBJ2-2; tentative D call: TRBD2 (6 bases). V gave up 7 bases and J gave up 4 bases, with 10 bases separating them. This CDR3 region has 13 residues. The germline CDR1 and CDR2 sequences are SGHTA and FQGNSA. Written as DNA, the CDR3 is TGTGCCAGCACACGGGGGACCACCGGGGAGCTGTTTTTT. Its translation: CASTRGTTGELFF.

The rearrangement uses TRBV11-2 and TRBJ2-5; the D is unclear. CDR3 length: 13 amino acids. V shed 2 bases and J shed 2 bases, with 6 bases lying between them. CDR1 is SGHAT and CDR2 is FQNNGV in the germline V gene. The CDR3 region has the DNA TGTGCCAGCAGCTTATCCAGTCAAGAGACCCAGTACTTC. It codes for CASSLSSQETQYF.

This clonotype was recorded at least ten times. This sequence joins TRBV6-2 or TRBV6-3 and TRBJ1-5; D ambiguous. Trimming pared 5 bases from V and 12 bases from J, leaving 14 bases between. CDR3 length: 12 amino acids. Germline loops: CDR1 MNHEY, CDR2 SVGEGT. Written as DNA, the CDR3 is TGTGCCAGCAGTCTACTAAATCAGTTCCAGCATTTT. Protein sequence: CASSLLNQFQHF.

V usage is TRBV3-1 and J usage is TRBJ1-1; D gene unclear. This CDR3 is 11 amino acids long. V was trimmed by 1 base and J by 11 bases, leaving 8 bases between them. Germline V gene lookup returns CDR1 LGHDT and CDR2 YNNKEL (reference sequence). The CDR3 is CASSQGYLAFF. Written as DNA, the CDR3 is TGTGCCAGCAGCCAAGGGTACCTCGCTTTCTTT.

The CDR3 is CASSYSGTGDYGYTF. DNA of the CDR3: TGTGCCAGCAGTTACTCAGGGACAGGGGACTATGGCTACACCTTC. V gene TRBV6-5 combines with J gene TRBJ1-2, with 10 bases that match TRBD1. The CDR3 sequence is 15 residues long. CDR1 is MNHEY and CDR2 is SVGAGI in the germline V gene. V lost 0 bases, J lost 3 bases, and 1 base stayed unmatched.